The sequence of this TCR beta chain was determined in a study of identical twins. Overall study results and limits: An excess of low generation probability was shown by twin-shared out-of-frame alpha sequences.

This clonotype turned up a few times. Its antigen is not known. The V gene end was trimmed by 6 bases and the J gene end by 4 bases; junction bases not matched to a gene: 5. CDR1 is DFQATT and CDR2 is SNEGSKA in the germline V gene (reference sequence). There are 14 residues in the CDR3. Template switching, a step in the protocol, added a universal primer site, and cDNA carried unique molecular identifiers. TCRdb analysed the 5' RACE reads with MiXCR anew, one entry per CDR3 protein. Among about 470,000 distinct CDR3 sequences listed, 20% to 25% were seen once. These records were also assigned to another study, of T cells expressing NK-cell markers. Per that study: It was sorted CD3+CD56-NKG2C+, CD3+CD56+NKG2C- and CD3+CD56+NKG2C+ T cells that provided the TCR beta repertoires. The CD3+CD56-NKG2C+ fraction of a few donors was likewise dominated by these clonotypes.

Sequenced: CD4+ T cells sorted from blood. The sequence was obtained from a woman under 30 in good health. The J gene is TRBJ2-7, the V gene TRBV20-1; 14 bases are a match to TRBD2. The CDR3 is CSAGTSGGLYEQYF. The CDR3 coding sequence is TGCAGTGCCGGGACTAGCGGGGGCCTTTACGAGCAGTACTTC.